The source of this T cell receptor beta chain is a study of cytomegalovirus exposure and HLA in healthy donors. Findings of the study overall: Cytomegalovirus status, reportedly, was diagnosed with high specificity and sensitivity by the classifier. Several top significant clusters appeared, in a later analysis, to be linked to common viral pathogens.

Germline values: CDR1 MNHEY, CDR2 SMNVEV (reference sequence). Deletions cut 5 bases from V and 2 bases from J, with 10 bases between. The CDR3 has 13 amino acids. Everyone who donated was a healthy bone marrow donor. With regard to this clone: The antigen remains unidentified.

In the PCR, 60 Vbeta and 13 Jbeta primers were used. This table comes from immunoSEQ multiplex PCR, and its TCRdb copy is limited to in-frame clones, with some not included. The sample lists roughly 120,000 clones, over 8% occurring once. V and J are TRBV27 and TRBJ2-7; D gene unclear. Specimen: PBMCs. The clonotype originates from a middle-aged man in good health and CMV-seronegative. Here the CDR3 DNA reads TGTGCCAGCAGTCCCGGTCGGGCCTACGAGCAGTACTTC. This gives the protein CASSPGRAYEQYF.